This section outlines one T cell receptor (beta chain) sequence together with its context. Measured with immunoSEQ multiplex PCR; TCRdb has only the in-frame clones, and not every one. The table shows tens of thousands of clones, with over 95% occurring only once. The data belong to a study of technical replicates of blood from several donors. Germline V gene sequence: CDR1 ENHRY, CDR2 SYGVKD. J gave up 3 bases and V 11 bases, and 15 bases lay outside the gene matches. There are 15 residues in the CDR3. This chain connects TRBV10-3 to TRBJ1-2, with 7 bases that match TRBD1. Material: T cells isolated from PBMCs. The receptor was isolated from a human donor in good health. The CDR3 reads CAVSGDSGGYYGYTF. In nucleotides, the CDR3 is TGTGCCGTCTCAGGGGACAGTGGGGGATACTATGGCTACACCTTC.